In this sample, the clone carrying this T cell receptor beta chain turned up many times. Alpha and beta constant region primers primed reverse transcription for blood and skin samples. TCRdb reprocessed the UMI-ligation and nested PCR reads with MiXCR, giving one entry per CDR3 protein. Of some 20,000 distinct CDR3 sequences listed, 7.5% to 10% are singletons. This specimen belongs to a study of naive and memory T cell subsets. Germline lookup yields CDR1 SQVTM and CDR2 ANQGSEA. V trimming: 2 bases; J trimming: 4 bases; junction bases outside the gene matches: 7. CDR3 length equals 15 residues. Indicated treatment: skin biopsy from PPD injection site in Mantoux-positive individual. Unsorted total RNA, roughly 1 to 1,100 ng, was DNase treated before reverse transcription. TCR cDNA received a 3' ligated oligonucleotide that carried a UMI.

The origin of this receptor is an adult in good health. This chain connects TRBV29-1 to TRBJ2-1, with 8 bases fitting TRBD1. Here the sequenced sample was skin, taken from a tuberculin skin test site. The CDR3 DNA is TGCAGCGTTGAACAAAGCGGACAGGGATACAATGAGCAGTTCTTC. It encodes CSVEQSGQGYNEQFF.